This TCR beta chain was retrieved from a study of CD8+ T cells in alopecia areata. CDR3 length equals 16 residues. The ends lost 5 bases at V and 1 base at J; junction bases unmatched: 9. CDR1 and CDR2 (germline): SEHNR, FQNEAQ (reference sequence). Once RNA had been extracted, it was reverse transcribed into cDNA to act as the sequencing template. Sequencing used immunoSEQ multiplex PCR; TCRdb keeps in-frame clones, though not all of them. The sample has 100,000 to 150,000 clones; approximately 49% are singletons. V gene TRBV7-9 combines with J gene TRBJ2-3, with 7 bases lining up with TRBD2. This specimen was CD8+ T cells sorted from blood, taken at week 0. The sequence was collected from a human donor with alopecia areata. The CDR3 bases are TGTGCCAGCAGCCCTGGGTGGGAGGGTGGCACAGATACGCAGTATTTT. Translating gives CASSPGWEGGTDTQYF.